The T cell receptor beta chain described here comes from a study of shared clonotypes between healthy human individuals. Study-level points and caveats: Although depth was large, rarefaction showed that sequencing of the sorted subsets was incomplete.

Germline trimming cut 7 bases from V and 4 bases from J; bases unmatched to any gene: 4. This CDR3 comprises 13 residues. Germline V gene lookup returns CDR1 MNHNS and CDR2 SASEGT. Clones were sequenced by immunoSEQ multiplex PCR, and TCRdb holds only the in-frame ones, with some missing. The sample shows about 1 million clones, more than 65% of them seen only once. Points on this clone: Its antigen is currently unknown. The identical CDR3 is also encoded by other nucleotide sequences in the sample.

J is TRBJ2-7 and V is TRBV6-1, with 10 bases lining up with TRBD1. This sequence was found in a man younger than 35 in good health. Sequenced material: memory CD4+ T cells sorted from blood. The sample's subset: CD45RA-negative fraction. The DNA of the CDR3 is TGTGCCAGCACCCGGACAGGGGGGTACGAGCAGTACTTC. Translating gives CASTRTGGYEQYF.